A selection of T cell receptor beta chains follows, all from one sample in a study of blood T cell repertoires in COVID-19. The protocol was immunoSEQ multiplex PCR, while the TCRdb copy is restricted to in-frame clones and leaves out a portion. Found here are 90,000 to 120,000 clones, roughly nine tenths of them singletons; the top ten hold 5% to 6.5%. The sample comprised peripheral blood. These receptor sequences come from a human donor in a cohort sampled during active COVID-19. Both conserved end residues are part of each CDR3. Each record gives: V gene, clone size, D gene, J gene, CDR3 protein, CDR3 DNA. The D gene is left open where the match is weak. The size entry is marked missing in some rows and otherwise reads once, few, many or a size class.

v_call: TRBV19
clone_size: .
d_call: TRBD2
j_call: TRBJ2-2
cdr3_aa: CASKMASGRGELFF
cdr3_nt: TGTGCCAGTAAAATGGCCAGCGGGAGAGGGGAGCTGTTTTTT

v_call: TRBV28
clone_size: .
d_call: TRBD2
j_call: TRBJ2-7
cdr3_aa: CASSYQAGVAYEQYF
cdr3_nt: TGTGCCAGCAGTTACCAAGCGGGAGTAGCCTACGAGCAGTACTTC

v_call: TRBV11-2
clone_size: .
d_call: TRBD1
j_call: TRBJ2-7
cdr3_aa: CASSPRVEQGRNEQYF
cdr3_nt: TGTGCCAGCAGCCCCCGGGTCGAACAGGGGCGGAACGAGCAGTACTTC

v_call: TRBV7-6
clone_size: .
d_call: TRBD2
j_call: TRBJ2-3
cdr3_aa: CASSSGLVPDTQYF
cdr3_nt: TGTGCCAGCAGCTCGGGACTAGTGCCGGATACGCAGTATTTT

v_call: TRBV2
clone_size: few
d_call: .
j_call: TRBJ2-7
cdr3_aa: CASSDAGDYEQYF
cdr3_nt: TGTGCCAGCAGCGATGCAGGGGACTACGAGCAGTACTTC

v_call: TRBV7-2
clone_size: .
d_call: TRBD2
j_call: TRBJ2-5
cdr3_aa: CASSLAGAGTSGQETQYF
cdr3_nt: TGTGCCAGCAGCTTAGCCGGTGCCGGGACTAGCGGCCAAGAGACCCAGTACTTC

v_call: TRBV6-6
clone_size: .
d_call: TRBD1
j_call: TRBJ1-3
cdr3_aa: CASSPGTGSGNTIYF
cdr3_nt: TGTGCCAGCAGTCCCGGGACAGGCTCTGGAAACACCATATATTTT

v_call: TRBV2
clone_size: .
d_call: .
j_call: TRBJ2-6
cdr3_aa: CASSTGPGANVLTF
cdr3_nt: TGTGCCAGCAGTACAGGGCCAGGGGCCAACGTCCTGACTTTC

v_call: TRBV5-5
clone_size: .
d_call: .
j_call: TRBJ2-5
cdr3_aa: CASSRKDYEETQYF
cdr3_nt: TGTGCCAGCAGTCGAAAGGACTACGAAGAGACCCAGTACTTC

v_call: TRBV6-2/TRBV6-3
clone_size: .
d_call: .
j_call: TRBJ2-1
cdr3_aa: CASSDSNEQFF
cdr3_nt: TGTGCCAGCAGCGACTCCAATGAGCAGTTCTTC

v_call: TRBV12-5
clone_size: .
d_call: TRBD1
j_call: TRBJ2-1
cdr3_aa: CASGAGQGRANEQFF
cdr3_nt: TGTGCTAGTGGTGCGGGACAGGGGAGAGCCAATGAGCAGTTCTTC

v_call: TRBV2
clone_size: .
d_call: .
j_call: TRBJ1-1
cdr3_aa: CAGLIRLRTKAFF
cdr3_nt: TGTGCCGGACTAATCAGACTTCGCACTAAAGCTTTCTTT

v_call: TRBV7-6
clone_size: .
d_call: .
j_call: TRBJ1-1
cdr3_aa: CASSLIAGTVNTEAFF
cdr3_nt: TGTGCCAGCAGCTTAATCGCGGGAACAGTGAACACTGAAGCTTTCTTT

v_call: TRBV12-3/TRBV12-4
clone_size: .
d_call: TRBD1
j_call: TRBJ2-7
cdr3_aa: CASRGTGRYEQYF
cdr3_nt: TGTGCCAGCAGGGGGACAGGGAGGTACGAGCAGTACTTC

v_call: TRBV6-6
clone_size: once
d_call: .
j_call: TRBJ2-7
cdr3_aa: CASSYSTPENYEQYF
cdr3_nt: TGTGCCAGCAGTTACTCGACTCCGGAAAACTACGAGCAGTACTTC

v_call: TRBV6-5
clone_size: .
d_call: .
j_call: TRBJ1-1
cdr3_aa: CASGRSSMAFF
cdr3_nt: TGTGCCAGCGGGCGTTCCAGTATGGCTTTCTTT

v_call: TRBV11-2
clone_size: few
d_call: .
j_call: TRBJ1-5
cdr3_aa: CASSLVSGSNQPQHF
cdr3_nt: TGTGCCAGCAGCTTAGTCTCAGGGTCTAATCAGCCCCAGCATTTT

v_call: TRBV29-1
clone_size: .
d_call: .
j_call: TRBJ2-5
cdr3_aa: CSVLTGKLGQYF
cdr3_nt: TGCAGCGTTCTCACAGGGAAATTAGGGCAGTACTTC

v_call: TRBV29-1
clone_size: .
d_call: TRBD1
j_call: TRBJ2-7
cdr3_aa: CSVRQGMSYEQYF
cdr3_nt: TGCAGCGTTAGACAGGGGATGTCCTACGAGCAGTACTTC

v_call: TRBV15
clone_size: .
d_call: .
j_call: TRBJ2-5
cdr3_aa: CATTRELAQETQYF
cdr3_nt: TGTGCCACCACCCGAGAGCTAGCACAAGAGACCCAGTACTTC

v_call: TRBV2
clone_size: .
d_call: .
j_call: TRBJ2-3
cdr3_aa: CASRGGVNTDTQYF
cdr3_nt: TGTGCCAGCCGCGGCGGGGTGAACACAGATACGCAGTATTTT

v_call: TRBV24-1
clone_size: .
d_call: .
j_call: TRBJ2-1
cdr3_aa: CATSLDSEQFF
cdr3_nt: TGTGCCACCAGCCTAGACAGTGAGCAGTTCTTC

v_call: TRBV4-1
clone_size: .
d_call: TRBD1
j_call: TRBJ1-2
cdr3_aa: CASSQTGNGGYTF
cdr3_nt: TGCGCCAGCAGCCAGACAGGGAATGGAGGCTACACCTTC

v_call: TRBV7-2
clone_size: once
d_call: .
j_call: TRBJ1-2
cdr3_aa: CASSSYGGANGYTF
cdr3_nt: TGTGCCAGCAGCTCGTACGGAGGGGCGAATGGCTACACCTTC

v_call: TRBV7-6
clone_size: .
d_call: TRBD1
j_call: TRBJ2-5
cdr3_aa: CASTKTEGQQETQYF
cdr3_nt: TGTGCCAGCACCAAAACTGAGGGACAGCAAGAGACCCAGTACTTC

v_call: TRBV28
clone_size: once
d_call: .
j_call: TRBJ2-3
cdr3_aa: CASSYRGTSTDTQYF
cdr3_nt: TGTGCCAGCAGTTATAGGGGAACTAGCACAGATACGCAGTATTTT

v_call: TRBV18
clone_size: .
d_call: .
j_call: TRBJ1-1
cdr3_aa: CASSRPGETEAFF
cdr3_nt: TGTGCCAGCTCACGCCCGGGGGAAACTGAAGCTTTCTTT

v_call: TRBV10-3
clone_size: .
d_call: .
j_call: TRBJ1-1
cdr3_aa: CAISDRTGNTEAFF
cdr3_nt: TGTGCCATCAGTGACCGAACAGGGAACACTGAAGCTTTCTTT

v_call: TRBV19
clone_size: .
d_call: TRBD1
j_call: TRBJ1-2
cdr3_aa: CASKGTGGYYGYTF
cdr3_nt: TGTGCCAGTAAGGGGACAGGGGGCTACTATGGCTACACCTTC

v_call: TRBV10-3
clone_size: .
d_call: TRBD2
j_call: TRBJ2-7
cdr3_aa: CAIKLAERGEQYF
cdr3_nt: TGTGCCATCAAACTAGCGGAGAGAGGGGAGCAGTACTTC

v_call: TRBV7-9
clone_size: .
d_call: .
j_call: TRBJ2-2
cdr3_aa: CASSWDSGELFF
cdr3_nt: TGTGCCAGCAGCTGGGACTCCGGGGAGCTGTTTTTT

v_call: TRBV7-6
clone_size: .
d_call: .
j_call: TRBJ2-2
cdr3_aa: CASSRATRNTGELFF
cdr3_nt: TGTGCCAGCAGCCGGGCGACTAGAAACACCGGGGAGCTGTTTTTT

v_call: TRBV28
clone_size: .
d_call: .
j_call: TRBJ2-3
cdr3_aa: CASSFFAVPSTDTQYF
cdr3_nt: TGTGCCAGCAGTTTCTTCGCGGTACCTAGCACAGATACGCAGTATTTT

v_call: TRBV3-1/TRBV3-2
clone_size: .
d_call: .
j_call: TRBJ1-1
cdr3_aa: CASVGAGAEAFF
cdr3_nt: TGTGCCAGCGTGGGGGCTGGGGCTGAAGCTTTCTTT

v_call: TRBV24-1
clone_size: .
d_call: .
j_call: TRBJ2-2
cdr3_aa: CATSDLDSSTGELFF
cdr3_nt: TGTGCCACCAGTGACCTGGACAGTAGCACCGGGGAGCTGTTTTTT

v_call: TRBV7-6
clone_size: few
d_call: .
j_call: TRBJ2-7
cdr3_aa: CASSSGWYEQYF
cdr3_nt: TGTGCCAGCAGCTCGGGGTGGTACGAGCAGTACTTC

v_call: TRBV6-5
clone_size: .
d_call: .
j_call: TRBJ1-6
cdr3_aa: CASSYSLRQGNSPLHF
cdr3_nt: TGTGCCAGCAGTTACTCGTTACGGCAGGGGAATTCACCCCTCCACTTT

v_call: TRBV5-6
clone_size: .
d_call: .
j_call: TRBJ1-3
cdr3_aa: CASPRGGNTIYF
cdr3_nt: TGTGCCAGCCCCCGCGGAGGAAACACCATATATTTT

v_call: TRBV6-6
clone_size: .
d_call: TRBD2
j_call: TRBJ2-2
cdr3_aa: CASKKRTSGTGELFF
cdr3_nt: TGTGCCAGCAAAAAACGGACTAGCGGGACCGGGGAGCTGTTTTTT

v_call: TRBV5-5
clone_size: .
d_call: .
j_call: TRBJ1-3
cdr3_aa: CASSLNAADSGNTIYF
cdr3_nt: TGTGCCAGCAGCTTGAATGCGGCGGACTCTGGAAACACCATATATTTT

v_call: TRBV6-2/TRBV6-3
clone_size: .
d_call: TRBD1
j_call: TRBJ1-2
cdr3_aa: CASSLDRVYVYGYTF
cdr3_nt: TGTGCCAGCAGTCTGGACAGGGTATACGTCTATGGCTACACCTTC